A selection of T cell receptor beta chains follows, all from one sample in a study of read filtering for tumor transcriptome and immune sequencing. One entry per CDR3 protein results from TCRdb running MiXCR on the reads. The sample includes some 80,000 distinct CDR3 sequences, more than 9% of them seen just once. Sequencing used a population of CD138-negative cells sorted from bone marrow. Source of these receptors: a donor at least 40 years old with multiple myeloma. The CDR3 runs from the conserved cysteine through the conserved F or W. The order of the fields is clone size, V gene, J gene, D gene, CDR3 DNA, CDR3 protein. The D gene is left open where the match is weak. Rows may omit the clone size; those that give it use once, few, many or a size class.

many	TRBV15	TRBJ2-1	TRBD1	TGTGCCACGAAGGACAGGGGTCACTCCTACAATGAGCAGTTCTTC	CATKDRGHSYNEQFF
many	TRBV29-1	TRBJ2-2	NA	TGCAGCGTTGGTGGTGGCGGGGAGCTGTTTTTT	CSVGGGGELFF
NA	TRBV5-1	TRBJ2-5	NA	TGCGCCAGCAGCTTATCCCGGACCGACCTTAGTGCCCAGTACTTC	CASSLSRTDLSAQYF
many	TRBV29-1	TRBJ1-2	NA	TGCAGCGTTGAACGGATTGGGACGGGCTACGGCTACACCTTC	CSVERIGTGYGYTF
NA	TRBV29-1	TRBJ1-4	NA	TGCAGCGTCCCTGATAATGAAAAACTGTTTTTT	CSVPDNEKLFF
many	TRBV6-6	TRBJ2-1	NA	TGTGCCAGCAGTTCCCCCCCAACCAATGAGCAGTTCTTC	CASSSPPTNEQFF
many	TRBV2	TRBJ2-7	NA	TGTGCCAGCGAGACAGATACCCAAGAGCAGTACTTC	CASETDTQEQYF
NA	TRBV5-1	TRBJ1-2	NA	TGCGCCAGCAGCTTGGCCGCTCCATCTAACTATGGCTACACCTTC	CASSLAAPSNYGYTF
NA	TRBV12-3/TRBV12-4	TRBJ2-7	TRBD2	TGTGCCAGCAGCACCATCAGTAGCGGGAGTTCCTACGAGCAGTACTTC	CASSTISSGSSYEQYF
NA	TRBV7-2	TRBJ2-5	NA	TGTGCCAACAGCTTTCAGGCAGCGAAAGAGACCCAGTACTTC	CANSFQAAKETQYF
many	TRBV7-2	TRBJ1-2	NA	TGTGCCAGCAGCTTTACGGGGCCCCTTGAAGGCTACACCTTC	CASSFTGPLEGYTF
many	TRBV7-9	TRBJ1-1	NA	TGTGCCAGCAGCTCACCCGAGGGTGAAGCTTTCTTT	CASSSPEGEAFF
many	TRBV20-1	TRBJ2-3	NA	TGCAGTGCTAGAGATCCTGGGGGGCCCGGGGATACGCAGTATTTT	CSARDPGGPGDTQYF
NA	TRBV30	TRBJ2-6	TRBD1	TGTGCCTGGACAGGGGGATCTGGGGCCAACGTCCTGACTTTC	CAWTGGSGANVLTF
many	TRBV20-1	TRBJ1-1	NA	TGCAGTGCTAGAGAAAGGGGTGGAGTGAACACTGAAGCTTTCTTT	CSARERGGVNTEAFF
many	TRBV20-1	TRBJ2-3	NA	TGCAGTGCTAGAGATGCGGGAATTAGCACAGATACGCAGTATTTT	CSARDAGISTDTQYF
few	TRBV7-2	TRBJ2-7	TRBD2	TGTGCCAGCAGCTTAAGGCTAGCGGGAGCTGGCGAGCAGTACTTC	CASSLRLAGAGEQYF
NA	TRBV5-1	TRBJ2-5	TRBD2	TGCGCCAGCAGCTCGGCTAGCGGGGAAGGGACCCAGTACTTC	CASSSASGEGTQYF
many	TRBV7-9	TRBJ2-2	TRBD1	TGTGCCAGCAGCCCCCCCGGGACAGGGAGCACCGGGGAGCTGTTTTTT	CASSPPGTGSTGELFF
many	TRBV5-6	TRBJ2-7	TRBD2	TGTGCCAGCAGCTTGGTTGCAGCGGGAGGGGTTCGGGAGCAGTACTTC	CASSLVAAGGVREQYF
many	TRBV7-2	TRBJ2-7	TRBD2	TGTGCCAGCAGCTTGATGGGAGGGCCAGCCGAGCAGTACTTC	CASSLMGGPAEQYF
NA	TRBV18	TRBJ2-2	NA	TGTGCCAGCTCACCAAGTGACAGAAGCACCGGGGAGCTGTTTTTT	CASSPSDRSTGELFF